This entry concerns a single T cell receptor beta chain. The V gene's germline CDR1 is SEHNR and CDR2 FQNEAQ (reference sequence). The V end lost 5 bases, the J end lost 6 bases, and 14 bases lay between the germline ends. This CDR3 spans 13 amino acids. The sample is drawn from a study of Tregs in tolerant kidney transplant recipients. Study as a whole: Related graft donors supplied nonmyeloablative bone marrow transplants, and mixed chimerism was transient.

Data came from immunoSEQ multiplex PCR; TCRdb stores just in-frame clones and leaves some out. The table shows around 70,000 clones, with over 85% occurring only once. The sequence was collected from a human donor who received a combined kidney and bone marrow transplant. The source was CD8+ T cells from blood, collected before the transplant. The rearrangement links TRBV7-9 to TRBJ2-7; maybe TRBD2 (5 bases). As DNA, the CDR3 is TGTGCCAGCAGCCTAACCTTGGCGGGCGAGCAGTACTTC. Translating it yields CASSLTLAGEQYF.